This T cell receptor (beta chain) was recorded in a study of control samples from healthy donors and cancer patients. The repertoire was sequenced with immunoSEQ multiplex PCR; TCRdb's copy has only in-frame clones and lacks some. The profile shows about 150,000 clones, about nine tenths of them singletons. The CDR3 is 13 amino acids. Germline V gene lookup returns CDR1 SQVTM and CDR2 ANQGSEA. Trimming pared 2 bases from V and 1 base from J, leaving 8 bases between. The sequencing input was blood. This sequence joins TRBV29-1 and TRBJ2-5, with D hard to call. This TCR came from a man aged 30 to 39 in good health. The CDR3 spells CSVEIRIQETQYF. In DNA, the CDR3 is TGCAGCGTTGAAATCCGGATCCAAGAGACCCAGTACTTC.